Below, 13 T cell receptor beta chains from the same sample are listed, as sequenced in a study of T cell responses to AZD1222 COVID-19 vaccine. The assay was immunoSEQ multiplex PCR, and TCRdb's table has in-frame clones only and misses some. Found here are approximately 170,000 clones, roughly 89% of them singletons; the top ten hold 0.85% to 1.1%. Here the sequenced sample was peripheral blood, taken 28 days after the second AZD1222 dose. The receptors derive from an adult who received the AZD1222 COVID-19 vaccine.

V is TRBV7-9 and J is TRBJ1-1; D remains unclear. Trimming left V 1 base short and J 7 bases short, with 7 bases between. Germline V gives CDR1 SEHNR, CDR2 FQNEAQ (reference sequence). The length of the CDR3 is 12 residues. The CDR3 nucleotides are TGTGCCAGCAGCTTAGTAGGAGATGAAGCTTTCTTT. It encodes CASSLVGDEAFF.

In this sample, this clone turned up once. The chain is built from TRBV23-1 and TRBJ1-5; TRBD1 aligns across 7 bases. TRBV23-1 is reported as an ORF; its role is uncertain. CDR3 length: 15 amino acids. With V trimmed by 5 bases and J by 4 bases, 8 bases remained unmatched. Here the CDR3 DNA reads TGCGCCAGCAGTTTCCGGGACAGACTAAATCAGCCCCAGCATTTT. Its translation is CASSFRDRLNQPQHF.

The chain is built from TRBV6-5 and TRBJ2-1, with 9 bases fitting TRBD1. The V segment lost 6 bases and the J segment 6 bases; nucleotides outside the gene matches: 9. CDR1 is MNHEY, CDR2 SVGAGI, per germline. The CDR3 is 15 amino acids. CDR3 loop: CASRLGTGLGNEQFF. CDR3 DNA sequence: TGTGCCAGCAGGCTCGGGACAGGGCTGGGCAATGAGCAGTTCTTC.

Worth noting for this clone: This sample also contains other DNA sequences that code for the same CDR3. This rearrangement joins TRBV6-2 or TRBV6-3 to TRBJ2-7; 7 bases map to TRBD2. In germline, CDR1 is MNHEY, CDR2 SVGEGT. The CDR3 totals 14 residues. V lost 2 bases, J lost 2 bases, and 3 bases stayed unmatched. CDR3: CASSYGGGAYEQYF. The CDR3 nucleotides read TGTGCCAGCAGTTACGGTGGGGGGGCCTACGAGCAGTACTTC.

This clone was counted a few times. The rearrangement joins TRBV29-1 to TRBJ1-1, with 12 positions matching TRBD1. With 5 bases clipped from V and 3 bases from J, the junction kept 1 base outside the gene matches. The CDR3 is 13 amino acids. Germline CDR1 reads SQVTM; CDR2 reads ANQGSEA. CDR3: CSVWDRGHTEAFF. In nucleotides, the CDR3 is TGCAGCGTTTGGGACAGGGGGCACACTGAAGCTTTCTTT.

This clone was recorded a few times. The rearrangement joins TRBV5-1 to TRBJ2-1; D may be TRBD1 (6 bases). This CDR3 has 14 amino acids. V lost 0 bases to trimming and J lost 6 bases, with 10 bases between them. Germline V gene lookup returns CDR1 SGHRS and CDR2 YFSETQ. The CDR3 here is CASSLDRVVNEQFF. The CDR3 DNA sequence: TGCGCCAGCAGCTTGGACAGGGTAGTCAATGAGCAGTTCTTC.

The rearrangement joins TRBV14 to TRBJ2-7; TRBD1 might be the D (6 bases). From germline, CDR1 is SGHDN and CDR2 FVKESK. The CDR3 has 14 amino acids. Trimming shortened V by 4 bases and J by 4 bases, and 14 bases separated the two germline ends. The CDR3 loop reads CASSPRQEKYEQYF. The CDR3 region has the DNA TGTGCCAGCAGCCCCAGACAGGAGAAATACGAGCAGTACTTC.

This chain uses TRBV6-4 with TRBJ2-1; D gene uncertain. Germline values: CDR1 MRHNA, CDR2 SNTAGT. Trimming took 6 bases from V and 1 from J, leaving 10 bases between them. The CDR3 totals 14 residues. This CDR3 reads CASRNQGSYNEQFF. The DNA of the CDR3 is TGTGCCAGCAGAAATCAAGGGTCCTACAATGAGCAGTTCTTC.

The genes are TRBV18 and TRBJ1-1; D remains unclear. CDR3 length: 13 amino acids. Germline V gives CDR1 KGHSH, CDR2 LQKENI. With 5 bases removed from V and 3 bases from J, the gap between germline ends came to 10 bases. In nucleotides, the CDR3 is TGTGCCAGCTCATTGATCGGGGACACTGAAGCTTTCTTT. Protein: CASSLIGDTEAFF.

The chain combines TRBV30 with TRBJ1-1; 9 bases match TRBD1. The CDR3 has 19 residues. With 3 bases clipped from V and 0 bases from J, the junction kept 17 bases outside the gene matches. Germline CDR1 reads GTSNPN; CDR2 reads SVGIG (reference sequence). Here the CDR3 reads CAWSPLYRGRRRMNTEAFF. In DNA form, the CDR3 reads TGTGCCTGGAGCCCCTTATACAGGGGGCGCCGGAGGATGAACACTGAAGCTTTCTTT.

The gene calls are TRBV19 and TRBJ1-2; tentative D call: TRBD1 (6 bases). Germline CDR1 is LNHDA and CDR2 is SQIVND (reference sequence). The V end lost 7 bases, the J end lost 0 bases, and 24 bases lay between the germline ends. The CDR3 consists of 18 residues. DNA of the CDR3: TGTGCCAGTACAAGTTCGGGCAGGGGCCCCATAGCTAACTATGGCTACACCTTC. The encoded protein is CASTSSGRGPIANYGYTF. Using reference TRBV19 and TRBJ1-2 for the parts outside the CDR3, the full variable domain is DGGITQSPKYLFRKEGQNVTLSCEQNLNHDAMYWYRQDPGQGLRLIYYSQIVNDFQKGDIAEGYSVSREKKESFPLTVTSAQKNPTAFYLCASTSSGRGPIANYGYTFGSGTRLTVV.

This chain connects TRBV27 to TRBJ2-2; D gene ambiguous. In germline, CDR1 is MNHEY, CDR2 SMNVEV (reference sequence). This CDR3 spans 16 amino acids. Trimming took off 5 bases at V and 2 bases at J, with 15 bases between the two ends. CDR3 amino acids: CASSGWHTINTGELFF. The CDR3 DNA follows: TGTGCCAGCAGTGGTTGGCATACGATTAACACCGGGGAGCTGTTTTTT.

For the CDR3, the DNA is TGTGCCAGCAGCATAGTGGGAGGTGGGCAGGGGGTGATCGGGGAGCTGTTTTTT. Translated: CASSIVGGGQGVIGELFF. This chain links TRBV7-8 with TRBJ2-2; tentative D call: TRBD1 (7 bases). Germline assignment: CDR1 SGHVS and CDR2 FQNEAQ. This CDR3 has 18 amino acids. The V and J ends lost 5 bases and 7 bases respectively, with 26 bases between them.